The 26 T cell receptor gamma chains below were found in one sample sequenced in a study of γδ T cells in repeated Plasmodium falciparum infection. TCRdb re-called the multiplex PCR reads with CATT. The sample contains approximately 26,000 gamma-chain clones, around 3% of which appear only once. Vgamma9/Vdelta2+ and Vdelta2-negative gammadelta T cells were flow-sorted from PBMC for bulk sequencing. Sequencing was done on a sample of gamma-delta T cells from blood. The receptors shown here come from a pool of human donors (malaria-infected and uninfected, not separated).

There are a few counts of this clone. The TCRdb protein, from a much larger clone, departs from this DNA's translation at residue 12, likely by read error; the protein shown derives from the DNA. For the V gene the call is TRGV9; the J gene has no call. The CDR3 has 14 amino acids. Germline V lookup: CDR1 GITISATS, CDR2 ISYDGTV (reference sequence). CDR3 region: CALWEPPPYYKRLF. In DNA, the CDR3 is TGTGCCTTGTGGGAGCCCCCCCCCTATTATAAGAGACTCTTT.

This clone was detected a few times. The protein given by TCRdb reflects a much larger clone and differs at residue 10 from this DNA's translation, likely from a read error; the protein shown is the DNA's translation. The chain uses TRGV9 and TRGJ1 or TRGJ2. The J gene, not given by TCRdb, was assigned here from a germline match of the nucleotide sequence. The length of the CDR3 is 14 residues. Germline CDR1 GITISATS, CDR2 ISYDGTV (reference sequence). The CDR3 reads CALWEPRNYCKKLF. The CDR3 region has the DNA TGTGCCTTGTGGGAGCCCCGCAATTATTGTAAGAAACTCTTT.

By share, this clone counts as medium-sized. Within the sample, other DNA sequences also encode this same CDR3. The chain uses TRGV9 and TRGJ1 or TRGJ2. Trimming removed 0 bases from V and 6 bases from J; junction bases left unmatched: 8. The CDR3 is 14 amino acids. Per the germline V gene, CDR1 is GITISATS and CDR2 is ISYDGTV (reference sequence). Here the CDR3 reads CALWEVTSCYKKLF. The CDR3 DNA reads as TGTGCCTTGTGGGAGGTGACAAGTTGTTATAAGAAACTCTTT.

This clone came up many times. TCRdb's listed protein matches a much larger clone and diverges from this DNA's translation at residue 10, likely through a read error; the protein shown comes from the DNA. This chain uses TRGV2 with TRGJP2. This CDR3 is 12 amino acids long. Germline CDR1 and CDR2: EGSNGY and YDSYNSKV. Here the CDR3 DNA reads TGTGCCACCTGGGACGGAAATTGGATCAGGACGTTT. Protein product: CATWDGNWIRTF.

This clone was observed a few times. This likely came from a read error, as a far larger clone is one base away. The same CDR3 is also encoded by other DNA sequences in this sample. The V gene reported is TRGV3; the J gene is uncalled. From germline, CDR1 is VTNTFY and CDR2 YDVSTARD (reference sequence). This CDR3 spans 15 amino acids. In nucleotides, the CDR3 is TGTGCCACCTGGGACAGGCGGCCAATTTATTATAAGAAACTCTTC. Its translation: CATWDRRPIYYKKLF.

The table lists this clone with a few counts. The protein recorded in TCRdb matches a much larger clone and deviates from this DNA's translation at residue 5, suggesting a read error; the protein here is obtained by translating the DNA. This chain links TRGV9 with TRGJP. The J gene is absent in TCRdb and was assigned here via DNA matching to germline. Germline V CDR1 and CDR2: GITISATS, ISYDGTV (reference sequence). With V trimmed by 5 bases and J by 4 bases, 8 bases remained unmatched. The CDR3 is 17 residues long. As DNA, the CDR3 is TGTGCCTTGTGGGGCTCCGCTCAAGAGTTGGGCAAAAAAATCAAGGTATTT. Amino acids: CALWGSAQELGKKIKVF.

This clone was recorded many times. The CDR3 is CASQVYYKKLF. The DNA for the CDR3 is TGTGCCAGTCAAGTTTATTATAAGAAACTCTTT. The genes are TRGV5 and TRGJ1 or TRGJ2. This CDR3 is 11 amino acids long. Germline V gene sequence: CDR1 VINAFY, CDR2 YDVSNSKD. Trimming took 11 bases from V and 3 from J; bases not matched to a gene: 7.

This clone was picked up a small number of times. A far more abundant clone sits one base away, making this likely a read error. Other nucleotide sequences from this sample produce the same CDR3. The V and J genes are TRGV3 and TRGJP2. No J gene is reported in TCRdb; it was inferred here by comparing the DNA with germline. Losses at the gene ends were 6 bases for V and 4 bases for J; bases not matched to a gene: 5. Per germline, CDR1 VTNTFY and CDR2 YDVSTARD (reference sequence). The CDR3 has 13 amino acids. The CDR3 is CATWRYSDWIKTF. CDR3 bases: TGTGCCACCTGGCGCTATAGTGATTGGATCAAGACGTTT.

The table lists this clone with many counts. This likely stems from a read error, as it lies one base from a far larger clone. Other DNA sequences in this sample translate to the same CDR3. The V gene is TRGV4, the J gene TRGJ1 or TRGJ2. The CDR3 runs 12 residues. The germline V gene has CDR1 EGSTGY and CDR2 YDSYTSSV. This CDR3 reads CATWDGRYKKLF. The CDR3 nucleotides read TGTGCCACCTGGGATGGGCGGTATAAGAAGCTCTTT.

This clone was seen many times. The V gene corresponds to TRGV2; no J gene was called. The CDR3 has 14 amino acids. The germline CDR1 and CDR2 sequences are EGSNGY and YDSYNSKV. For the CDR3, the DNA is TGTGCCACCTGGGACGAGACCAATTATTATAAGAAGCTCTTT. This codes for CATWDETNYYKKLF.

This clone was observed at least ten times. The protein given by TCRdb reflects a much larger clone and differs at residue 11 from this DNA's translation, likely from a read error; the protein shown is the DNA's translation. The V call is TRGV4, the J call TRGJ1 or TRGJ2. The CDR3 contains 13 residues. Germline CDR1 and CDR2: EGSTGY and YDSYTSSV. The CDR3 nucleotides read TGTGCCACCTGGGATGCCCCCCGTTATAAGGAACTCTTT. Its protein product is CATWDAPRYKELF.

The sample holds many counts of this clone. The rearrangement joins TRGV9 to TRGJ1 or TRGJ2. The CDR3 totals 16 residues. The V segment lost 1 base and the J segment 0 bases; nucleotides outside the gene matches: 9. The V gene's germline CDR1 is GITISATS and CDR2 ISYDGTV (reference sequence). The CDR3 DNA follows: TGTGCCTTGTGGGAGGTAACCACCTCGAATTATTATAAGAAACTCTTT. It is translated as CALWEVTTSNYYKKLF.

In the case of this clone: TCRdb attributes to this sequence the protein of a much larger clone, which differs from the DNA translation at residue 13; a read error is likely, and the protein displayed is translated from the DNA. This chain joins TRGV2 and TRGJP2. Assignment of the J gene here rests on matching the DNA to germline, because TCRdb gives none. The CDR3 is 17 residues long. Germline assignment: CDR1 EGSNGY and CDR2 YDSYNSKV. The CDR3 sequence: CATWDGPYFSSDRIKTF. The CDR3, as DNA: TGTGCCACCTGGGACGGGCCTTACTTTAGTAGTGATCGGATCAAGACGTTT.

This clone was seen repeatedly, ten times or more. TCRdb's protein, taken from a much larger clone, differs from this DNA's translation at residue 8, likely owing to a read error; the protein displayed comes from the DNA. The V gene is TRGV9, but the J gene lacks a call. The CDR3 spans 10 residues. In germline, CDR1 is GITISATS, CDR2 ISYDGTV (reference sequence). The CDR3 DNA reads TGTGCCTTGTGGGAGGTGGGGAGACTCTTT. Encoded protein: CALWEVGRLF.

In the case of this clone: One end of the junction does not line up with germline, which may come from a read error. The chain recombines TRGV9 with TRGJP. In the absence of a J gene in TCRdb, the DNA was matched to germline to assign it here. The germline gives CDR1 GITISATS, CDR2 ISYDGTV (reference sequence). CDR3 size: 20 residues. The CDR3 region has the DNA TGTGCCTTGTGGGAGGTGCGACCCCTTGGGCGAGAGTTGGGCAAAAAAATCAAGGTATTT. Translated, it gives CALWEVRPLGRELGKKIKVF.

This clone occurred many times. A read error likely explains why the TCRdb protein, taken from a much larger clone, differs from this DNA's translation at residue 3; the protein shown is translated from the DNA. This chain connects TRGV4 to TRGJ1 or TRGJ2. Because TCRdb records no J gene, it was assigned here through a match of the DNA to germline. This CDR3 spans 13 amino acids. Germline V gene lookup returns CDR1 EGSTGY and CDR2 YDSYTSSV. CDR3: CAAWDNPIYKKLF. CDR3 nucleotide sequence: TGTGCCGCCTGGGATAACCCTATCTATAAGAAACTCTTT.

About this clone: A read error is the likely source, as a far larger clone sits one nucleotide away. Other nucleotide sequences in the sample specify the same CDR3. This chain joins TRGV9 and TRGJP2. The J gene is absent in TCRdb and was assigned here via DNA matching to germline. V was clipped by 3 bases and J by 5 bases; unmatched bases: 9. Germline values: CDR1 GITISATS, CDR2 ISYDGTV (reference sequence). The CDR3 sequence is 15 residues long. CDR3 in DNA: TGTGCCTTGTGGGAGCCGGTCGGGAGTGATTGGATCAAGACGTTT. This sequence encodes CALWEPVGSDWIKTF.

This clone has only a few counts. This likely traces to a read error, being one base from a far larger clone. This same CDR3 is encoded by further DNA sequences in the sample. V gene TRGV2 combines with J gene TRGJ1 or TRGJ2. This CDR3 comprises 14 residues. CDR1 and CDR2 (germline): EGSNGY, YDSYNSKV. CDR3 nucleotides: TGTGCCACCTGGGACGGTCGACCCTATTACAAGAAACTCTTT. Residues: CATWDGRPYYKKLF.

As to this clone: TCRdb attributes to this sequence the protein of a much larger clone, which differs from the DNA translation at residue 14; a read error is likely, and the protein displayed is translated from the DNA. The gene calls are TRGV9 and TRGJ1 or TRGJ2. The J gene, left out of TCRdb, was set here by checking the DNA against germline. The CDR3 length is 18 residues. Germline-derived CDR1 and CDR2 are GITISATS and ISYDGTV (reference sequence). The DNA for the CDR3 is TGTGCCTTGTGGGAGGTGCAACGCCGCGGATCGAATTATCATAAGAAACTCTTT. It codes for CALWEVQRRGSNYHKKLF.

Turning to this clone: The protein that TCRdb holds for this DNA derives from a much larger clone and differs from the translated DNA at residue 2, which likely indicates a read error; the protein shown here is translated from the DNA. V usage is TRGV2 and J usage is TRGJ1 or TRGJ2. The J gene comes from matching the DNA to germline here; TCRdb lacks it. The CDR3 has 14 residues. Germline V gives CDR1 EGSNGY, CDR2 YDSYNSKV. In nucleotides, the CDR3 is TGTACCACCTGGGACGGGCCGACGTATTATAAGAAACTCTTT. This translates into CTTWDGPTYYKKLF.

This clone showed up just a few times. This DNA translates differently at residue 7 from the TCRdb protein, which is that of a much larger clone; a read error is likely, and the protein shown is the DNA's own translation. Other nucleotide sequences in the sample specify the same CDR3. The CDR3 DNA sequence: TGTGCCTTGTGGGAGGTTCAACCTCAAGAGTTGGGCAAAAAAATCAAGGTATTT. Its translation: CALWEVQPQELGKKIKVF. The J gene is TRGJP, the V gene TRGV9. Because TCRdb records no J gene, it was assigned here through a match of the DNA to germline. V trimming: 1 base; J trimming: 4 bases; junction bases outside the gene matches: 7. Germline CDR1 GITISATS, CDR2 ISYDGTV (reference sequence). This CDR3 contains 18 residues.

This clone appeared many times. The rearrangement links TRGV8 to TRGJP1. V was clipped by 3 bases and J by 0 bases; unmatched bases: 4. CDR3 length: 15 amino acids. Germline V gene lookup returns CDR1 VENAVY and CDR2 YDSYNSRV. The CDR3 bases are TGTGCCACCTGGGATGCGTATACCACTGGTTGGTTCAAGATATTT. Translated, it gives CATWDAYTTGWFKIF.

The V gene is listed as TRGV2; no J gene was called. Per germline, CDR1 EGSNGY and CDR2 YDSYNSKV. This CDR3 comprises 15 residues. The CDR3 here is CATWDGPSEGYKELF. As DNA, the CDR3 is TGTGCCACCTGGGACGGGCCCTCAGAGGGTTATAAGGAACTCTTT.

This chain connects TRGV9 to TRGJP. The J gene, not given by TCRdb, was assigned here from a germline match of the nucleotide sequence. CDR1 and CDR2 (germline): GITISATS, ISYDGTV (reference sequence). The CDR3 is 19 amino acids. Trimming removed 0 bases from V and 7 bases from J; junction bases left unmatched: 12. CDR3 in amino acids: CALWEVQRPSELGKKIKVF. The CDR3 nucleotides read TGTGCCTTGTGGGAGGTGCAAAGGCCCTCGGAGTTGGGCAAAAAAATCAAGGTATTT.

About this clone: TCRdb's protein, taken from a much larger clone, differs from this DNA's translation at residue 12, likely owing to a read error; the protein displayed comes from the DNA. DNA for the CDR3: TGTGCCACCTGGGACGGTCGACCCTATTATAAGGAACTCTTT. Its protein is CATWDGRPYYKELF. The V gene is TRGV2, but the J gene lacks a call. The CDR3 sequence is 14 residues long. Germline assignment: CDR1 EGSNGY and CDR2 YDSYNSKV.

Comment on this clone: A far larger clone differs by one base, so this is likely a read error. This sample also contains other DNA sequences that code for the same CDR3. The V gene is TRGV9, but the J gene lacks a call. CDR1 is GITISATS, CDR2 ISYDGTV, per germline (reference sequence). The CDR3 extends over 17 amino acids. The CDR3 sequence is CALWDQPNYTNYYKKLF. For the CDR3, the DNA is TGTGCCTTGTGGGACCAGCCGAACTACACAAATTATTATAAAAAACTCTTT.